These T cell receptor beta chains were read from a single sample in a study of T cell responses to AZD1222 COVID-19 vaccine. Using immunoSEQ multiplex PCR, the repertoire was profiled, and TCRdb retains in-frame clones only, with some absent. The sample carries around 140,000 clones, around 90% recorded once. The sequenced sample was peripheral blood, obtained on day 0 of AZD1222 vaccination. Receptors originate from an adult in good health. The CDR3 runs from the conserved cysteine through the conserved F or W. D genes are given only for firm matches. Expanded clones are given a class, and other clones once, few, many or no size at all.

d_call	v_call	j_call	clone_size	cdr3_aa	cdr3_nt
NA	TRBV28	TRBJ1-2	NA	CASSFSGTFGGYTF	TGTGCCAGCAGTTTCTCCGGGACATTTGGGGGGTACACCTTC
TRBD2	TRBV6-1	TRBJ2-1	few	CASSERLAGAYNEQFF	TGTGCCAGCAGTGAAAGGCTAGCGGGAGCCTACAATGAGCAGTTCTTC
NA	TRBV6-5	TRBJ1-1	NA	CASSYEYRGTEAFF	TGTGCCAGCAGCTACGAGTACCGGGGCACTGAAGCTTTCTTT
TRBD2	TRBV24-1	TRBJ2-3	NA	CATSVLAGVTDTQYF	TGTGCCACCAGTGTTCTAGCGGGAGTGACAGATACGCAGTATTTT
NA	TRBV15	TRBJ1-3	NA	CATSRGDLGGNTIYF	TGTGCCACCAGCAGAGGGGATCTTGGCGGAAACACCATATATTTT
NA	TRBV4-1	TRBJ1-4	NA	CASSQYENRVGEKLFF	TGCGCCAGCAGCCAATACGAGAACAGGGTGGGTGAAAAACTGTTTTTT
NA	TRBV19	TRBJ2-1	NA	CASSISSANNEQFF	TGTGCCAGTAGTATCTCTAGCGCTAACAATGAGCAGTTCTTC
TRBD1	TRBV24-1	TRBJ2-1	NA	CATGDLGQGNNEQFF	TGTGCCACCGGCGATCTTGGACAGGGCAACAATGAGCAGTTCTTC
TRBD1	TRBV3-1/TRBV3-2	TRBJ2-1	NA	CASSQGQGAGDEQFF	TGTGCCAGCAGCCAAGGACAGGGGGCGGGGGATGAGCAGTTCTTC
TRBD1	TRBV27	TRBJ1-5	NA	CASSARTGHSNQPQHF	TGTGCCAGCAGTGCCCGGACAGGGCATAGCAATCAGCCCCAGCATTTT
NA	TRBV7-2	TRBJ1-1	few	CASSLGYGYTEAFF	TGTGCCAGCAGCTTAGGATATGGGTACACTGAAGCTTTCTTT
NA	TRBV5-1	TRBJ2-7	NA	CASSSLGGDSYEQYF	TGCGCCAGCAGCTCCCTGGGTGGCGACTCCTACGAGCAGTACTTC
NA	TRBV7-8	TRBJ1-4	NA	CASSPITRRQLPTNEKLFF	TGTGCCAGCAGCCCAATTACGCGCAGGCAACTCCCAACTAATGAAAAACTGTTTTTT
TRBD2	TRBV27	TRBJ2-1	NA	CASSLLAGGPWDEQFF	TGTGCCAGCAGTTTACTAGCGGGAGGGCCTTGGGATGAGCAGTTCTTC
NA	TRBV5-1	TRBJ2-5	NA	CASSLGGTNPGETQYF	TGCGCCAGCAGCTTGGGAGGGACCAACCCGGGGGAGACCCAGTACTTC
TRBD2	TRBV7-2	TRBJ2-1	NA	CASSNRQAGVEQFF	TGTGCCAGCAGCAATAGGCAAGCGGGAGTTGAGCAGTTCTTC
TRBD1	TRBV5-1	TRBJ2-2	NA	CASSLGGQGTGELFF	TGCGCCAGCAGCTTGGGTGGACAGGGGACCGGGGAGCTGTTTTTT
TRBD2	TRBV19	TRBJ2-7	NA	CASSPIRLAGSTLGGYEQYF	TGTGCCAGTAGTCCTATAAGACTAGCGGGTTCCACCCTGGGGGGCTACGAGCAGTACTTC
TRBD1	TRBV28	TRBJ2-7	once	CASSPPGQGGLEQYF	TGTGCCAGCAGTCCACCGGGACAGGGAGGTCTCGAGCAGTACTTC
NA	TRBV7-2	TRBJ1-1	NA	CASRVSTGNTEAFF	TGTGCCAGCAGGGTCTCTACTGGGAACACTGAAGCTTTCTTT
TRBD2	TRBV20-1	TRBJ2-1	NA	CSASLAGFNNEQFF	TGCAGTGCTAGTCTAGCGGGATTCAACAATGAGCAGTTCTTC
NA	TRBV12-3/TRBV12-4	TRBJ1-1	NA	CASSSTTEAFF	TGTGCCAGCAGTTCGACCACTGAAGCTTTCTTT
TRBD1	TRBV9	TRBJ2-7	NA	CASSVVPAGGVYEQYF	TGTGCCAGCAGCGTAGTGCCGGCAGGGGGCGTCTACGAGCAGTACTTC
TRBD1	TRBV30	TRBJ2-7	NA	CAWRRQGAYEQYF	TGTGCCTGGAGAAGACAGGGGGCCTACGAGCAGTACTTC
NA	TRBV11-2	TRBJ2-1	NA	CASSLQPQGVRYNEQFF	TGTGCCAGCAGCTTACAGCCTCAGGGAGTGCGTTACAATGAGCAGTTCTTC
NA	TRBV19	TRBJ1-2	NA	CASSIVRDYGYTF	TGTGCCAGTAGTATAGTCAGGGATTATGGCTACACCTTC
NA	TRBV2	TRBJ1-5	NA	CASSGVRGDQPQHF	TGTGCCAGCAGTGGGGTTCGAGGGGATCAGCCCCAGCATTTT
NA	TRBV3-1/TRBV3-2	TRBJ1-1	NA	CASGSHTNTEAFF	TGTGCCAGCGGCTCTCATACAAACACTGAAGCTTTCTTT
NA	TRBV6-5	TRBJ2-7	NA	CASSLDSRPSYEQYF	TGTGCCAGCAGCTTGGACAGCCGGCCCTCCTACGAGCAGTACTTC
NA	TRBV11-2	TRBJ1-2	NA	CASSLQGNGYTF	TGTGCCAGCAGCCTACAGGGAAATGGCTACACCTTC
TRBD1	TRBV28	TRBJ1-2	few	CASSGSDRETNYGYTF	TGTGCCAGCAGTGGATCCGACAGGGAGACTAACTATGGCTACACCTTC
TRBD1	TRBV27	TRBJ1-5	NA	CASRTGGGNQPQHF	TGTGCCAGCAGGACAGGGGGCGGCAATCAGCCCCAGCATTTT
NA	TRBV12-3/TRBV12-4	TRBJ2-7	NA	CASSFAHEQYF	TGTGCCAGCAGTTTTGCCCACGAGCAGTACTTC
NA	TRBV28	TRBJ1-2	NA	CASSLGQKLPYGYTF	TGTGCCAGCAGTTTAGGACAGAAGCTCCCCTATGGCTACACCTTC
NA	TRBV29-1	TRBJ1-2	NA	CSALIGALGYTF	TGCAGCGCCCTCATTGGGGCCCTTGGCTACACCTTC
NA	TRBV27	TRBJ1-6	NA	CASSLVQGSNSPLHF	TGTGCCAGCAGTTTAGTGCAGGGTAGTAATTCACCCCTCCACTTT
NA	TRBV7-3	TRBJ2-3	NA	CASSRGRARRGGDTQYF	TGTGCCAGCAGCCGAGGCAGGGCAAGGAGAGGGGGAGATACGCAGTATTTT
NA	TRBV4-2	TRBJ2-1	NA	CASSQELAEQFF	TGTGCCAGCAGCCAAGAACTAGCTGAGCAGTTCTTC
NA	TRBV25-1	TRBJ2-7	NA	CASSDPRQDYEQYF	TGTGCCAGCAGTGACCCCAGACAGGACTACGAGCAGTACTTC
NA	TRBV10-1	TRBJ2-5	NA	CATSSGSAKTQYF	TGCGCCACGTCCTCAGGGTCGGCGAAGACCCAGTACTTC
NA	TRBV19	TRBJ2-1	NA	CASSRDTYNEQFF	TGTGCCAGTAGTAGAGACACTTACAATGAGCAGTTCTTC
NA	TRBV20-1	TRBJ2-4	few	CSASQSQGNIQYF	TGCAGTGCTAGTCAGTCGCAGGGAAACATTCAGTACTTC
NA	TRBV28	TRBJ1-1	once	CASRYYSYTEAFF	TGTGCCAGCAGGTACTACAGCTACACTGAAGCTTTCTTT
NA	TRBV3-1/TRBV3-2	TRBJ1-3	NA	CASSQDPISSGNTIYF	TGTGCCAGCAGCCAAGATCCTATTTCCTCTGGAAACACCATATATTTT
NA	TRBV7-2	TRBJ2-1	NA	CASSLGPQGHEQFF	TGTGCCAGCAGCTTAGGCCCACAAGGACATGAGCAGTTCTTC
NA	TRBV12-3/TRBV12-4	TRBJ1-2	NA	CASSLLRNYGYTF	TGTGCCAGCAGTTTGCTTAGGAACTATGGCTACACCTTC